This is a list of T cell receptor beta chains from one sample in a study of metastatic and nonmetastatic thyroid tumors. TCRdb re-clonotyped the PCR reads via MiXCR. The profile covers 33,000 or so clones, with roughly 7.1% appearing a single time and about 39% taken by the ten largest. The sequencing sample was made of blood. The receptors come from a female donor with papillary thyroid cancer or a benign thyroid nodule (not recorded which). Some clones in this sample may be carry-over from other donors' samples. Both conserved end residues are part of each CDR3. D genes are given only for firm matches. Part of the rows lack a size; the others show once, few, many or a class for expanded clones.

size	D	V	J	CDR3	DNA
many	.	TRBV29-1	TRBJ2-5	CSVATSSQETQYF	TGCAGCGTTGCCACCAGTTCACAAGAGACCCAGTACTTC
.	.	TRBV2	TRBJ2-7	CASRGNSREQYF	TGTGCCAGCAGGGGCAATTCGAGGGAGCAGTACTTC
many	.	TRBV5-5	TRBJ2-3	CASTRGASTDTQYF	TGTGCCAGCACCAGGGGAGCTAGCACAGATACGCAGTATTTT
few	.	TRBV6-4	TRBJ1-2	CASGAQGMGVRNDGYTF	TGTGCCAGCGGTGCCCAGGGTATGGGGGTCAGAAACGATGGCTACACCTTC
.	.	TRBV5-5	TRBJ1-1	CASRDFGRRNTEAFF	TGTGCCAGCAGGGATTTTGGGCGGAGGAACACTGAAGCTTTCTTT
many	.	TRBV6-2/TRBV6-3	TRBJ1-2	CASRGPYGYTF	TGTGCCAGCAGGGGGCCCTATGGCTACACCTTC
many	TRBD1	TRBV6-1	TRBJ2-3	CANSPRGRGKSDTQYF	TGTGCCAATTCACCCCGGGGCAGGGGGAAATCGGATACGCAGTATTTT
many	.	TRBV10-1	TRBJ2-1	CASSESWGSNYNEQFF	TGCGCCAGCAGTGAGTCGTGGGGCTCGAACTACAATGAGCAGTTCTTC
many	.	TRBV6-1	TRBJ2-7	CASSEWDEQYF	TGTGCCAGCAGTGAATGGGACGAGCAGTACTTC
.	.	TRBV7-8	TRBJ2-7	CASSLDPISSYEQYF	TGTGCCAGCAGCTTAGACCCTATTAGCTCCTACGAGCAGTACTTC
many	TRBD2	TRBV12-3/TRBV12-4	TRBJ2-7	CASSSKRGAYEQYF	TGTGCCAGCAGTTCGAAGCGGGGAGCCTACGAGCAGTACTTC
many	.	TRBV6-1	TRBJ1-3	CASSIDRSSGNTIYF	TGTGCCAGCAGCATCGACAGAAGCTCTGGAAACACCATATATTTT
many	.	TRBV16	TRBJ1-1	CASSPNGFLNTEAFF	TGTGCCAGCAGCCCCAATGGTTTCCTGAACACTGAAGCTTTCTTT
many	.	TRBV5-1	TRBJ2-5	CASSRTQVATVETQYF	TGCGCCAGCAGCCGGACACAGGTGGCGACTGTGGAGACCCAGTACTTC
many	.	TRBV7-9	TRBJ1-4	CASSPGPNEKLFF	TGTGCCAGCAGCCCAGGGCCTAATGAAAAACTGTTTTTT
many	TRBD1	TRBV5-8	TRBJ1-2	CASSLTGGRGYTF	TGTGCCAGCAGCTTGACAGGGGGCCGGGGCTACACCTTC
many	TRBD1	TRBV11-1	TRBJ2-7	CASSPTGGSFYEQYF	TGTGCCAGCAGCCCGACAGGGGGCTCCTTTTACGAGCAGTACTTC
many	TRBD1	TRBV7-2	TRBJ1-1	CASSYTPGGAFF	TGTGCCAGCAGCTACACCCCAGGGGGAGCTTTCTTT
many	TRBD2	TRBV20-1	TRBJ2-3	CSAAGGADTQYF	TGCAGTGCTGCGGGAGGAGCAGATACGCAGTATTTT
many	TRBD1	TRBV28	TRBJ2-4	CASNTRQGGNIQYF	TGTGCCAGCAACACTCGACAGGGTGGAAACATTCAGTACTTC
many	.	TRBV20-1	TRBJ2-7	CSAPASGNEQYF	TGCAGTGCACCAGCTTCAGGGAATGAGCAGTACTTC
many	.	TRBV14	TRBJ2-7	CASSPRLDRVYF	TGTGCCAGCAGCCCCCGGCTGGATAGAGTGTACTTC
many	.	TRBV3-1	TRBJ2-2	CASSQDNRQHTGELFF	TGTGCCAGCAGCCAAGATAATAGACAGCACACCGGGGAGCTGTTTTTT
many	TRBD1	TRBV24-1	TRBJ2-2	CATSERQGTGELFF	TGTGCCACCAGTGAGAGACAGGGCACCGGGGAGCTGTTTTTT
many	.	TRBV5-5	TRBJ2-7	CASRKTGKSYEQYF	TGTGCCAGCAGGAAGACAGGAAAATCCTACGAGCAGTACTTC
many	.	TRBV30	TRBJ2-3	CAWDGRTDTQYF	TGTGCCTGGGACGGACGCACAGATACGCAGTATTTT
large	.	TRBV6-5	TRBJ2-7	CASSYSARSSYEQYF	TGTGCCAGCAGTTACTCGGCACGAAGCTCCTACGAGCAGTACTTC
.	.	TRBV28	TRBJ2-1	CASILFGSAGNEQFF	TGTGCCAGCATTTTATTTGGTTCCGCTGGAAATGAGCAGTTCTTC
many	.	TRBV5-1	TRBJ1-2	CASSLIGYTF	TGCGCCAGCAGCTTGATCGGCTACACCTTC
.	TRBD2	TRBV20-1	TRBJ2-1	CSAQRGNSYNEQFF	TGCAGTGCACAGCGGGGGAACTCCTACAATGAGCAGTTCTTC
.	.	TRBV30	TRBJ2-2	CARNAGFGELFF	TGTGCCCGGAACGCAGGGTTCGGGGAGCTGTTTTTT
many	.	TRBV11-2	TRBJ2-3	CASSPDYLSTDTQYF	TGTGCCAGCAGCCCCGACTACCTCTCCACAGATACGCAGTATTTT
many	.	TRBV7-6	TRBJ2-7	CASSLGAGGSGEQYF	TGTGCCAGCAGCTTAGGGGCAGGGGGGTCGGGCGAGCAGTACTTC
many	.	TRBV5-8	TRBJ1-1	CASSSEPGTVNTEAFF	TGTGCCAGCAGCTCGGAGCCCGGGACGGTGAACACTGAAGCTTTCTTT
many	TRBD2	TRBV28	TRBJ2-3	CASSLSLTSGIRGTDTQYF	TGTGCCAGCAGTTTATCCTTAACTAGCGGGATTAGGGGGACAGATACGCAGTATTTT
many	.	TRBV5-4	TRBJ2-2	CASSSYRDRAGELFF	TGTGCCAGCAGCTCTTATAGGGACCGCGCCGGGGAGCTGTTTTTT
many	.	TRBV15	TRBJ2-5	CATSRDKGRYRETQYF	TGTGCCACCAGCAGAGATAAGGGCAGGTACCGGGAGACCCAGTACTTC
many	TRBD2	TRBV20-1	TRBJ2-5	CSAREGALLAGQETQYF	TGCAGTGCTAGAGAGGGCGCTTTACTAGCGGGGCAAGAGACCCAGTACTTC
many	.	TRBV3-1	TRBJ2-7	CASSQGLGEQYF	TGTGCCAGCAGCCAAGGATTGGGCGAGCAGTACTTC
.	.	TRBV11-1	TRBJ2-7	CASILSRQCRFRNTPYEQYF	TGTGCCAGCATCTTAAGCCGACAGTGTAGGTTTCGGAATACTCCCTACGAGCAGTACTTC
many	.	TRBV20-1	TRBJ2-1	CSALGPPHYNEQFF	TGCAGTGCTTTGGGCCCCCCTCACTACAATGAGCAGTTCTTC
.	TRBD2	TRBV19	TRBJ2-1	CASSTPGLAGPGGPYNEQFF	TGTGCCAGTAGTACCCCGGGACTAGCGGGACCCGGGGGTCCCTACAATGAGCAGTTCTTC
many	.	TRBV9	TRBJ2-5	CASSASDPIGGETQYF	TGTGCCAGCAGCGCATCGGACCCTATTGGGGGAGAGACCCAGTACTTC
many	TRBD2	TRBV6-1	TRBJ2-3	CASSRGLAGRDTQYF	TGTGCCAGCAGTAGAGGACTAGCGGGGAGGGATACGCAGTATTTT
many	.	TRBV28	TRBJ1-6	CASRSTVNSPLHF	TGTGCCAGCAGGTCGACGGTGAATTCACCCCTCCACTTT
.	.	TRBV12-3/TRBV12-4	TRBJ1-5	CASSWGGNQPQHF	TGTGCCAGCAGTTGGGGCGGGAATCAGCCCCAGCATTTT
many	.	TRBV19	TRBJ2-4	CASSTGGGRRGKNIQYF	TGTGCCAGTAGTACAGGGGGGGGACGTCGAGGCAAAAACATTCAGTACTTC
many	.	TRBV11-2	TRBJ2-7	CASSLDDYEQYF	TGTGCCAGCAGCCTCGACGACTACGAGCAGTACTTC
few	.	TRBV10-1	TRBJ2-3	CASSEGTPETQYF	TGCGCCAGCAGTGAGGGGACTCCTGAGACGCAGTATTTT
many	.	TRBV7-9	TRBJ2-5	CASSLNQGETQYF	TGTGCCAGCAGCTTGAATCAGGGAGAGACCCAGTACTTC
many	.	TRBV10-1	TRBJ1-5	CASDYNIRDQPQHF	TGCGCCAGCGATTACAACATCCGGGATCAGCCCCAGCATTTT
many	TRBD2	TRBV29-1	TRBJ2-5	CSVAPAGGMETQYF	TGCAGCGTTGCCCCAGCGGGAGGAATGGAGACCCAGTACTTC
.	TRBD2	TRBV5-1	TRBJ2-1	CASSLDSAGGLEQFF	TGCGCCAGCAGCTTGGATTCCGCGGGGGGGCTCGAGCAGTTCTTC
many	.	TRBV20-1	TRBJ1-5	CSARDPRRRSTSSRNQPQHF	TGCAGTGCTAGAGATCCCCGCCGCAGGTCCACCTCAAGTCGGAATCAGCCCCAGCATTTT
many	.	TRBV7-8	TRBJ1-5	CASRYGGFVDRQPQHF	TGTGCCAGCCGGTACGGCGGGTTTGTCGACCGTCAGCCCCAGCATTTT